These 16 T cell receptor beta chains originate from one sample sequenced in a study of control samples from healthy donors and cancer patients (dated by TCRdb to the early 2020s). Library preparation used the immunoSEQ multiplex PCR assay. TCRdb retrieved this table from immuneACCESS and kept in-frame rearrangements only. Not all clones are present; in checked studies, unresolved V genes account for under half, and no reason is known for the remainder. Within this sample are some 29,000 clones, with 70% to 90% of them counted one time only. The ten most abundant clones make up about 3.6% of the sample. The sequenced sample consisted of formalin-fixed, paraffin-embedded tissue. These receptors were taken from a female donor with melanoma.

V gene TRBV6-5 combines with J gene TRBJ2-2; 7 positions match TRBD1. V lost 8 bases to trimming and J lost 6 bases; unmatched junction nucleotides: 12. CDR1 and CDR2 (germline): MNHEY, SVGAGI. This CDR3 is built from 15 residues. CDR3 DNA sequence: TGTGCCAGCGGCCGAGACAGGGTTTGGGCCGGGGAGCTGTTTTTT. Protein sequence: CASGRDRVWAGELFF.

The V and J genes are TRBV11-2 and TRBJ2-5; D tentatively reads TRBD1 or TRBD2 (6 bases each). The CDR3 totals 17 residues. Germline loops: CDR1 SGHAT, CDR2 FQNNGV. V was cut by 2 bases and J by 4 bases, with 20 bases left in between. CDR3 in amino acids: CASSLSRTWGAGETQYF. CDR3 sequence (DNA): TGTGCCAGCAGCTTATCTCGAACGTGGGGGGCGGGAGAGACCCAGTACTTC.

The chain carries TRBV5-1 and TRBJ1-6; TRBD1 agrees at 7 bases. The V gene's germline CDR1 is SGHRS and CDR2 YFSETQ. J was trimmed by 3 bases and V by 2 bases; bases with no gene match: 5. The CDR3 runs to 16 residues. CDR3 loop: CASSFSPGGYNSPLHF. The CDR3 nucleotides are TGCGCCAGCAGCTTCTCCCCAGGGGGCTATAATTCACCCCTCCACTTT.

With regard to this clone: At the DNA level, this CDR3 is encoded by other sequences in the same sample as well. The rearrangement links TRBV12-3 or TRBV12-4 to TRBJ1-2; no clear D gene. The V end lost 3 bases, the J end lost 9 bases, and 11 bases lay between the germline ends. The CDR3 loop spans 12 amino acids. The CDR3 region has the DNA TGTGCCAGCAGTTTTTCCGGGGAAAGCTACACCTTC. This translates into CASSFSGESYTF.

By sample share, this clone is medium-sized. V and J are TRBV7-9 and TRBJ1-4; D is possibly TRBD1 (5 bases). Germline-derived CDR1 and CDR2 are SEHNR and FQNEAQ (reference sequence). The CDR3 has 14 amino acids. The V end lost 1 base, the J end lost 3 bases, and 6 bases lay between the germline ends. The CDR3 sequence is CASSLGQPNEKLFF. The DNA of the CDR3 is TGTGCCAGCAGCTTAGGACAGCCTAATGAAAAACTGTTTTTT.

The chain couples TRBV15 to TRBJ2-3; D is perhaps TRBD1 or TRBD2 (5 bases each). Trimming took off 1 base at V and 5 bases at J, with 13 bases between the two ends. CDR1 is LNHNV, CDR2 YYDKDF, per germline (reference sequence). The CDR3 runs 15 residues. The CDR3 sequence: CATSRGGTRGDTQYF. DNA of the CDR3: TGTGCCACCAGCAGAGGTGGGACCCGGGGAGATACGCAGTATTTT.

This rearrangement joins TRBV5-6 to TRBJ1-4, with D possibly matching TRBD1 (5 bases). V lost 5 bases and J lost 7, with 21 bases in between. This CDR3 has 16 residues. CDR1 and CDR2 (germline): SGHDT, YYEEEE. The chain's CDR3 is CASSTIRDAGREKLFF. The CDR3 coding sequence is TGTGCCAGCAGTACGATCCGGGACGCAGGACGTGAAAAACTGTTTTTT.

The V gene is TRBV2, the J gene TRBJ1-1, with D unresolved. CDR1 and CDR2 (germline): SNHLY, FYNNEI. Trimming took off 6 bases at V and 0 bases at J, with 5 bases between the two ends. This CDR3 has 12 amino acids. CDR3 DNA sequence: TGTGCCAGCAGGTGGGTGAACACTGAAGCTTTCTTT. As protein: CASRWVNTEAFF.

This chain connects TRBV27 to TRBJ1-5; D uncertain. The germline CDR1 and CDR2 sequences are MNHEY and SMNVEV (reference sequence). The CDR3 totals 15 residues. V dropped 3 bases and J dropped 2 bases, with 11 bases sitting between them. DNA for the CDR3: TGTGCCAGCAGTTTTACGCGGACTGGCAATCAGCCCCAGCATTTT. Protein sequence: CASSFTRTGNQPQHF.

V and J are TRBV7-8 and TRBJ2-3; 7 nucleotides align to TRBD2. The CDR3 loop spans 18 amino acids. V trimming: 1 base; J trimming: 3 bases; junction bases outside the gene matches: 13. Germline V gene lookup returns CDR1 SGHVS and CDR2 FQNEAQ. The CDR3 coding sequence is TGTGCCAGCAGCTTAGGGACCACGGCGGGAGTTAAGACAGATACGCAGTATTTT. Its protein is CASSLGTTAGVKTDTQYF. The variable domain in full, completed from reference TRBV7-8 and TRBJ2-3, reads GAGVSQSPRYKVAKRGQDVALRCDPISGHVSLFWYQQALGQGPEFLTYFQNEAQLDKSGLPSDRFFAERPEGSVSTLKIQRTQQEDSAVYLCASSLGTTAGVKTDTQYFGPGTRLTVL.

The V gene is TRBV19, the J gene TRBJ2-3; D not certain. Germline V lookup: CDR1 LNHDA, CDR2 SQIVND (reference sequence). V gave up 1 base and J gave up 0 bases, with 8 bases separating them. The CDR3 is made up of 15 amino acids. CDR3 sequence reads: CASSIVHSSTDTQYF. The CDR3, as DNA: TGTGCCAGTAGTATAGTGCACAGTAGCACAGATACGCAGTATTTT.

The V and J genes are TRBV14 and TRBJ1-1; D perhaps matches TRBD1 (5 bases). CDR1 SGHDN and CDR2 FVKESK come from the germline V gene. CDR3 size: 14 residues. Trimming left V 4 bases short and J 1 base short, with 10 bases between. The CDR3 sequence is CASSLMTANTEAFF. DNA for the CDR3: TGTGCCAGCAGCCTCATGACAGCGAACACTGAAGCTTTCTTT.

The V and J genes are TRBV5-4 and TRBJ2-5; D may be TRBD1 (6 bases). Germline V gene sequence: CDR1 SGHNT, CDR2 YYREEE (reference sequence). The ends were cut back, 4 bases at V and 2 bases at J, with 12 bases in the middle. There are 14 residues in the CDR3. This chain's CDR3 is CASSRTGQQETQYF. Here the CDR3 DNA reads TGTGCCAGCAGCCGAACTGGACAGCAAGAGACCCAGTACTTC.

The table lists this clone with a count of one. The CDR3 DNA is TGTGCCAGCAGCTTCATAGCGGGCCCTGTTCTATATACGCAGTATTTT. Residues: CASSFIAGPVLYTQYF. The chain links TRBV27 to TRBJ2-3; 7 nucleotides line up with TRBD2. CDR1 and CDR2 from the germline V gene are MNHEY and SMNVEV (reference sequence). This CDR3 is 16 amino acids long. The ends lost 6 bases at V and 7 bases at J; junction bases unmatched: 16.

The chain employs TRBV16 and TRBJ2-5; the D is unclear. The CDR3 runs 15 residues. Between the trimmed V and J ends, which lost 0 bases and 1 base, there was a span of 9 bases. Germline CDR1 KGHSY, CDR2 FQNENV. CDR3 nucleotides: TGTGCCAGCAGCCAATCGAGACCGCCCCAAGAGACCCAGTACTTC. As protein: CASSQSRPPQETQYF.

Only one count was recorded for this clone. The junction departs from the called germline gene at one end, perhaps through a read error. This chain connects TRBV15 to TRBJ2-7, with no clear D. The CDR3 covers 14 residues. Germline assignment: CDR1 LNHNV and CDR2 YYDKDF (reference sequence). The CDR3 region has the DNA TGTGCCACCAGCAGAGTCGGCCTCTCCTCCGAGCAGTACTTC. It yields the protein CATSRVGLSSEQYF.